The clone carrying this T cell receptor beta chain was detected ten times or more. V dropped 5 bases and J dropped 7 bases, with 23 bases sitting between them. This CDR3 is 16 amino acids long. Germline V CDR1 and CDR2: MNHEY, SMNVEV (reference sequence). The sample originates from a study of neurological immune-mediated disorders. MiXCR was run by TCRdb on the 5' RACE reads, yielding one entry per CDR3 protein. This sample has more than 70,000 distinct CDR3 sequences, with 10% found just once. The receptor was derived from a man in his forties in good health. The chain employs TRBV27 and TRBJ1-2; TRBD1 might be the D (6 bases). The sample was PBMCs. The CDR3 spells CASSPRQVLTGSGYTF. The CDR3, as DNA: TGTGCCAGCAGTCCCCGACAGGTTTTAACGGGTAGTGGCTACACCTTC.